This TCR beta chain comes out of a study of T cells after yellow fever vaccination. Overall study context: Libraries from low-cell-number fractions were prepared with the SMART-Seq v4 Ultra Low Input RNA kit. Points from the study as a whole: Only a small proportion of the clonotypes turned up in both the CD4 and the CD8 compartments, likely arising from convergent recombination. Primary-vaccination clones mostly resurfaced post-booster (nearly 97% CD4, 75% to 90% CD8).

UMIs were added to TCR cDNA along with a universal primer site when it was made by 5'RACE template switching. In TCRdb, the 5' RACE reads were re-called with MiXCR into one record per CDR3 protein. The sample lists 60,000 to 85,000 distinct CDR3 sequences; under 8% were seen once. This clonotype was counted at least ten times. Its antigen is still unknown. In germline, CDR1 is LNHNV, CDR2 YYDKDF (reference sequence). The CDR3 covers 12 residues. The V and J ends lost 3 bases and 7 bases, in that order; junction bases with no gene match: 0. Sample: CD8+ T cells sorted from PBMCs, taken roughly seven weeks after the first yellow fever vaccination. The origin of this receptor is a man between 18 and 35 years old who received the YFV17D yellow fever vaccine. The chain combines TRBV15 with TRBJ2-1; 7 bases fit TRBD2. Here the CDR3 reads CATSRGGNEQFF. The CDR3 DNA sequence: TGTGCCACCAGCAGGGGAGGGAATGAGCAGTTCTTC.